This TCR beta chain came from a study of CD8+ T cells in alopecia areata. Trimming removed 4 bases at V and 5 bases at J, with 19 bases between. CDR1 is SGHNT, CDR2 YYREEE, per germline (reference sequence). The CDR3 has 15 amino acids. RNA was isolated and reverse transcribed to cDNA, the sequencing template. Sequenced by immunoSEQ multiplex PCR; TCRdb stores in-frame clones only, minus some. There are 100,000 to 150,000 clones in the sample; approximately 49% occur only once, and 18% lies in the top ten. V and J are TRBV5-4 and TRBJ2-7; D uncertain. This sequence was found in a human donor with alopecia areata. Specimen: CD8+ T cells sorted from blood, collected at week 0. CDR3 protein: CASSPRGSSVHEQYF. The CDR3, as DNA: TGTGCCAGCAGCCCACGAGGCAGCAGTGTCCACGAGCAGTACTTC.